This T cell receptor (beta chain) was sequenced in a study of T cells in Graves' hyperthyroidism and ophthalmopathy. As regards this clonotype: The target antigen is unknown.

General observations from the study: In validation, the model predicted ophthalmopathy. These predictions came a median approximately 5.9 months before onset.

The investigators amplified TCR beta CDR3 regions from RNA transcripts. With the HTBI primer set, the TCR CDR3 went through a first round of RT-PCR. TCRdb reprocessed the multiplex PCR reads with MiXCR, giving one entry per CDR3 protein. The sample lists 350,000 to 400,000 distinct CDR3 sequences; approximately 15% were seen once. The CDR3 runs 14 residues. Deletions cut 1 base from V and 4 bases from J, with 11 bases between. CDR1 is SGHRS, CDR2 YFSETQ, per germline. Specimen: blood. The TCR was taken from a woman aged 55-75 years with Graves' hyperthyroidism. The chain has TRBV5-1 and TRBJ2-5; no definite D call. The chain's CDR3 is CASSLQSKGETQYF. The CDR3 DNA reads TGCGCCAGCAGCTTGCAATCCAAGGGAGAGACCCAGTACTTC.